This T cell receptor (beta chain) comes out of a study of vaccination and CD4 T cells after COVID-19. Once obtained from cultured CD4+ T cells, the DNA was sequenced using the Oncomine TCR Beta short-read assay. Cultured CD4+ T cells yielded the extracted genomic DNA. TCRdb recomputed calls from the PCR reads with MiXCR, one row per CDR3 protein. This sample has around 18,000 distinct CDR3 sequences; roughly 59% occur once, and the top ten carry 9.4%. Remarks on this clonotype: Antigen specificity is unknown.

The sample's treatment: roughly ten-day PBMC culture with coronavirus spike peptide pools or control peptides (ViraFEST assay). With V trimmed by 6 bases and J by 4 bases, 8 bases remained unmatched. There are 15 residues in the CDR3. Per germline, CDR1 LGHNA and CDR2 YNFKEQ. The receptor was derived from a human donor who had recovered from COVID-19. The sequenced material came from CD4+ T cells from blood, cultured in vitro. The chain couples TRBV4-2 to TRBJ2-7; 11 nucleotides agree with TRBD2. In DNA, the CDR3 is TGTGCCAGCAGACTAGCGGGAGCATACGGATACGAGCAGTACTTC. Translating it yields CASRLAGAYGYEQYF.